The 4 T cell receptor beta chains in this list originate from one sample, sequenced in a study of T cell repertoires in cytomegalovirus infection. TCRdb fed the reads into MiXCR, producing one record per CDR3 protein. The sample records over 50,000 distinct CDR3 sequences, 20% to 25% being singletons. Their antigens are not known. Specimen: CD8+ T cells from cultured PBMCs, collected from culture after CMV antigen stimulation. The receptors originated from a human donor in good health (CMV status not recorded). Some clones in this sample may be carry-over from other donors' samples.

This chain links TRBV4-2 with TRBJ2-7; 8 bases are shared with TRBD1. Germline lookup yields CDR1 LGHNA and CDR2 YNFKEQ. V gave up 0 bases and J gave up 6 bases; unmatched junction bases: 10. The CDR3 consists of 16 residues. Here the CDR3 reads CASSQDHGTGGGEQYF. The CDR3 DNA follows: TGTGCCAGCAGCCAAGATCACGGTACAGGGGGTGGCGAGCAGTACTTC.

There are a few counts of this clonotype. This chain uses TRBV12-3 or TRBV12-4 with TRBJ2-5; possibly TRBD1 or TRBD2 for D (5 bases each). This CDR3 comprises 14 residues. Trimming shortened V by 3 bases and J by 7 bases, and 15 bases separated the two germline ends. The DNA for the CDR3 is TGTGCCAGCAGTTTTGAGTCGGGAACAGGGACCCAGTACTTC. Its translation is CASSFESGTGTQYF.

In this sample, this clonotype turned up many times. The rearrangement uses TRBV7-9 and TRBJ1-2; D remains ambiguous. Trimming took off 1 base at V and 6 bases at J, with 15 bases between the two ends. Germline V gene data show CDR1 as SEHNR and CDR2 as FQNEAQ (reference sequence). CDR3 length: 15 amino acids. The CDR3 is CASSLGSSQRDGYTF. The CDR3 nucleotides are TGTGCCAGCAGCTTAGGGTCCTCGCAAAGGGATGGCTACACCTTC. The variable domain in full, with the rest retrieved from reference TRBV7-9 and TRBJ1-2, is DTGVSQNPRHKITKRGQNVTFRCDPISEHNRLYWYRQTLGQGPEFLTYFQNEAQLEKSRLLSDRFSAERPKGSFSTLEIQRTEQGDSAMYLCASSLGSSQRDGYTFGSGTRLTVV.

The sample holds a few counts of this clonotype. This CDR3 is CASSPLILGRNSGNTIYF. The CDR3 DNA follows: TGTGCCAGCTCCCCACTGATCTTGGGCAGGAACTCTGGAAACACCATATATTTT. The chain combines TRBV27 with TRBJ1-3, with unresolved D. V was trimmed by 8 bases and J by 0 bases, leaving 23 bases between them. Germline CDR1 MNHEY, CDR2 SMNVEV (reference sequence). This CDR3 has 18 amino acids.